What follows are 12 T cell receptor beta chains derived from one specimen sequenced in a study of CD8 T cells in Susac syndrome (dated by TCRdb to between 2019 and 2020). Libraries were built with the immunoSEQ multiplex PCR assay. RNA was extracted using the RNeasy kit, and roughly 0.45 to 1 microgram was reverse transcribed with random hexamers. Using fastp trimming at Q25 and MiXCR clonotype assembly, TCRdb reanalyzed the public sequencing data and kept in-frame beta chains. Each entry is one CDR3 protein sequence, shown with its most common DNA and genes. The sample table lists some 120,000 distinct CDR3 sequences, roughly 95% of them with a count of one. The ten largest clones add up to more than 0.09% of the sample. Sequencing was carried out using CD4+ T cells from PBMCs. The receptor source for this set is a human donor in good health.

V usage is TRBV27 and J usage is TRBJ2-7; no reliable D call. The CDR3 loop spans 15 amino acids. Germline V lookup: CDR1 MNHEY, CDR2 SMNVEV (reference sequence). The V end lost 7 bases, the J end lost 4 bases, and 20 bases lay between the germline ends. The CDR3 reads CASTPRGRSPYEQYF. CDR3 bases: TGTGCCAGCACCCCCCGCGGAAGATCCCCATACGAGCAGTACTTC.

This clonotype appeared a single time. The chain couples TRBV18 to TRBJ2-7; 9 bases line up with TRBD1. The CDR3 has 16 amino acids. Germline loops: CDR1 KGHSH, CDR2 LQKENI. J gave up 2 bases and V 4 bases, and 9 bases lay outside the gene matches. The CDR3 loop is CASSLRGTGRTYEQYF. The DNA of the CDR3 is TGTGCCAGCTCACTACGCGGGACAGGGAGAACCTACGAGCAGTACTTC.

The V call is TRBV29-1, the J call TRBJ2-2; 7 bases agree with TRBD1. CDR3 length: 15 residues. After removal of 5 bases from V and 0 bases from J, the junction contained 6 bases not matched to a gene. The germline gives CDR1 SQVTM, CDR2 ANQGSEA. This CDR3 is CSVHAQGANTGELFF. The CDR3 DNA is TGCAGCGTTCACGCGCAGGGGGCGAACACCGGGGAGCTGTTTTTT.

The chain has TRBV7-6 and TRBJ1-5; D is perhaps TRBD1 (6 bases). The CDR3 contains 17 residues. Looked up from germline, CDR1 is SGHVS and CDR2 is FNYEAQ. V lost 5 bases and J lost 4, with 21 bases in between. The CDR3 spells CASSLEWGAKGNQPQHF. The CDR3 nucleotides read TGTGCCAGCAGCCTCGAATGGGGGGCCAAAGGGAATCAGCCCCAGCATTTT.

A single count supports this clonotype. The CDR3 DNA follows: TGTGCCAGCAGCCAAAAGGGGAACACTGAAGCTTTCTTT. The encoded protein is CASSQKGNTEAFF. The genes are TRBV3-1 and TRBJ1-1; D unclear. The CDR3 sequence is 13 residues long. Germline V gene data show CDR1 as LGHDT and CDR2 as YNNKEL (reference sequence). Between the trimmed V and J ends, which lost 2 bases and 1 base, there was a span of 5 bases. Variable domain in full (rest from reference TRBV3-1 and TRBJ1-1): DTAVSQTPKYLVTQMGNDKSIKCEQNLGHDTMYWYKQDSKKFLKIMFSYNNKELIINETVPNRFSPKSPDKAHLNLHINSLELGDSAVYFCASSQKGNTEAFFGQGTRLTVV.

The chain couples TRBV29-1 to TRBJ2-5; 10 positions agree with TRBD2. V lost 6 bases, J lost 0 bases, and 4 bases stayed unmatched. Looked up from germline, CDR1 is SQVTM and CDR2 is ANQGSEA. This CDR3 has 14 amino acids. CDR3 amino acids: CSVGLAEYQETQYF. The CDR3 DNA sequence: TGCAGCGTAGGACTAGCGGAGTACCAAGAGACCCAGTACTTC.

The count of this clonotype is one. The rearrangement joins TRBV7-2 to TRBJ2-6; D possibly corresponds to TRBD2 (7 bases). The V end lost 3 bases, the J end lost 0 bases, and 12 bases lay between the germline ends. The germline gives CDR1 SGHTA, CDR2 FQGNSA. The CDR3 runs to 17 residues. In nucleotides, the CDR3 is TGTGCCAGCAGCTTTCGGGGGGCCCTCTCTGGGGCCAACGTCCTGACTTTC. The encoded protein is CASSFRGALSGANVLTF. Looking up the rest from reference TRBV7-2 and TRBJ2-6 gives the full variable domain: GAGVSQSPSNKVTEKGKDVELRCDPISGHTALYWYRQSLGQGLEFLIYFQGNSAPDKSGLPSDRFSAERTGGSVSTLTIQRTQQEDSAVYLCASSFRGALSGANVLTFGAGSRLTVL.

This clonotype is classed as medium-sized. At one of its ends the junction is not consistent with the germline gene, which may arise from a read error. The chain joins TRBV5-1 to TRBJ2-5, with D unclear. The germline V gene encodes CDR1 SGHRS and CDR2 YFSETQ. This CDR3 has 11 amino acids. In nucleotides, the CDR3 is TGTGCCAGCAGCTTGAAAGAGACCCAGTACTTC. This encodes CASSLKETQYF.

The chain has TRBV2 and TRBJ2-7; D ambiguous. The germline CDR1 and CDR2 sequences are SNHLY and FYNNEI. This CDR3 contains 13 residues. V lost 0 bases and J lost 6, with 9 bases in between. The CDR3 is CASSEARRAEQYF. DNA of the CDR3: TGTGCCAGCAGTGAAGCTCGGCGCGCCGAGCAGTACTTC.

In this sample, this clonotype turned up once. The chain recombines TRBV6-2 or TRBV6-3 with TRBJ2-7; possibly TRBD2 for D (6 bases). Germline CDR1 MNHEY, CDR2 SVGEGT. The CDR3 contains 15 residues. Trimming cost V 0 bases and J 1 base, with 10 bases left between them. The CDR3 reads CASSYSPAGSYEQYF. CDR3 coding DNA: TGTGCCAGCAGTTACTCCCCCGCGGGATCCTACGAGCAGTACTTC.

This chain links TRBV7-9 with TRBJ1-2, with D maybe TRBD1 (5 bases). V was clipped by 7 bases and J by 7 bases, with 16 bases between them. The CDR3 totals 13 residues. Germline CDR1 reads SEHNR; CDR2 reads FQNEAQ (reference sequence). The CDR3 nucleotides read TGTGCCAGCACCCTTCTGCAGGGAGGTGGCTACACCTTC. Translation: CASTLLQGGGYTF.

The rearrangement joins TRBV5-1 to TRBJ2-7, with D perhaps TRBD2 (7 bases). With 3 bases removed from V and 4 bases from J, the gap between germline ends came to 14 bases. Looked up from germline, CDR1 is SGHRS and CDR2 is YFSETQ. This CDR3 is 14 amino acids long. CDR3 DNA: TGCGCCAGCAGCTGGCGCGGGGGCCCGTACGAGCAGTACTTC. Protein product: CASSWRGGPYEQYF.